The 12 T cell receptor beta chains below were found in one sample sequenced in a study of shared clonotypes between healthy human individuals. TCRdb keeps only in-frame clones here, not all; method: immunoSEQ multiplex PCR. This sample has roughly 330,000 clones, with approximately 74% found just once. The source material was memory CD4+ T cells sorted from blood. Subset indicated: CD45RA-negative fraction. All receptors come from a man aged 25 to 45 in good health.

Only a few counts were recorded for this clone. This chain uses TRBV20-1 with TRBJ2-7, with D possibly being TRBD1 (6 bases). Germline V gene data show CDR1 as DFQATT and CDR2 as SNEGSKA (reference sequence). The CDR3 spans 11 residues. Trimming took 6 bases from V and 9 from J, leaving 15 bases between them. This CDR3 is CSATTGSRQYF. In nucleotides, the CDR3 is TGCAGTGCGACCACAGGGAGCCGGCAGTACTTC.

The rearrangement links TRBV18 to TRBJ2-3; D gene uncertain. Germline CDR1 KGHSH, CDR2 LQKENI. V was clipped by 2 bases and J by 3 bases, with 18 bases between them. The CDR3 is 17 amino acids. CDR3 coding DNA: TGTGCCAGCTCACCAACTCCCCCCACCATGGGGACAGATACGCAGTATTTT. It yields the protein CASSPTPPTMGTDTQYF.

The CDR3 protein is CATSRGGSPVVGGEQYF. CDR3 bases: TGTGCCACCAGCAGAGGTGGGAGCCCGGTCGTTGGGGGGGAGCAGTACTTC. The rearrangement joins TRBV15 to TRBJ2-7; TRBD2 might be the D (6 bases). Between the trimmed V and J ends, which lost 1 base and 7 bases, there was a span of 23 bases. Per germline, CDR1 LNHNV and CDR2 YYDKDF (reference sequence). The CDR3 runs 17 residues.

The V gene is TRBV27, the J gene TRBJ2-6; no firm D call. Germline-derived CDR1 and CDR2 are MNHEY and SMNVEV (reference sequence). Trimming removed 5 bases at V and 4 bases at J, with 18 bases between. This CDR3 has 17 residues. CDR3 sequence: CASSPGNRFSGANVLTF. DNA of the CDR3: TGTGCCAGCAGTCCCGGTAATCGGTTTTCAGGGGCCAACGTCCTGACTTTC. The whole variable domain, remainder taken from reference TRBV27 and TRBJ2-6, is EAQVTQNPRYLITVTGKKLTVTCSQNMNHEYMSWYRQDPGLGLRQIYYSMNVEVTDKGDVPEGYKVSRKEKRNFPLILESPSPNQTSLYFCASSPGNRFSGANVLTFGAGSRLTVL.

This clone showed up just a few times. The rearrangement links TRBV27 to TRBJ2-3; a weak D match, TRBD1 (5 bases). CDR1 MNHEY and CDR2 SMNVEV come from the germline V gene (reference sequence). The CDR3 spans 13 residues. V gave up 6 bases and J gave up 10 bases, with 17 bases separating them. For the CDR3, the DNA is TGTGCCAGCAGCCACAAGGGCAGGGCGGCGCAGTATTTT. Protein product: CASSHKGRAAQYF.

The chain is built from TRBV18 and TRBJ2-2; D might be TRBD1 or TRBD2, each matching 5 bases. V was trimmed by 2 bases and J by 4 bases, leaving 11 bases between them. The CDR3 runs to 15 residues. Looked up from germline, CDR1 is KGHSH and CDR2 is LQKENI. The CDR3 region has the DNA TGTGCCAGCTCACCAGTAAAGGGACCCACCGGGGAGCTGTTTTTT. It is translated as CASSPVKGPTGELFF.

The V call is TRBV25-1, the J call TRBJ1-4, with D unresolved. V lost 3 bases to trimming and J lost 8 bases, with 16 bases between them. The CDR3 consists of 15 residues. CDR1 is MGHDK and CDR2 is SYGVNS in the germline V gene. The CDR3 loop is CASSDGVLGSEKLFF. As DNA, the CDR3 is TGTGCCAGCAGTGATGGGGTTCTAGGGAGCGAAAAACTGTTTTTT.

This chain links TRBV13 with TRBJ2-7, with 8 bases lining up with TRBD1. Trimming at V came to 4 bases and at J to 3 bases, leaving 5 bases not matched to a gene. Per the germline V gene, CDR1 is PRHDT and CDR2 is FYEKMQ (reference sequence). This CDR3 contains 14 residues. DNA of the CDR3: TGTGCCAGCAGCTGGGACAGGTCAGGCTACGAGCAGTACTTC. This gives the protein CASSWDRSGYEQYF.

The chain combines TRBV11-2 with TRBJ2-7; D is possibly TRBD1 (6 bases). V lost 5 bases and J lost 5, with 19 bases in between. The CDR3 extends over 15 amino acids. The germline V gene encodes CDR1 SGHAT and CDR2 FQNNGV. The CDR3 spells CASSRAGVGADEQYF. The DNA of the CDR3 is TGTGCCAGCAGCAGGGCCGGCGTGGGGGCAGACGAGCAGTACTTC.

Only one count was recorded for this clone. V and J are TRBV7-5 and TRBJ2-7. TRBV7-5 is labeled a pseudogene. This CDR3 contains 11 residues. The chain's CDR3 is CVRTPFAEQYF. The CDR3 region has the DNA TGTGTCAGAACTCCATTTGCCGAGCAGTACTTC.

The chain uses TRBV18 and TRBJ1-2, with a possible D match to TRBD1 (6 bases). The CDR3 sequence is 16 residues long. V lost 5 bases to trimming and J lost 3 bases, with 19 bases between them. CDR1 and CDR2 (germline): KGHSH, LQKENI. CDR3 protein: CASSSPPGHGYYGYTF. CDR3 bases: TGTGCCAGCTCATCCCCCCCGGGACACGGATACTATGGCTACACCTTC.

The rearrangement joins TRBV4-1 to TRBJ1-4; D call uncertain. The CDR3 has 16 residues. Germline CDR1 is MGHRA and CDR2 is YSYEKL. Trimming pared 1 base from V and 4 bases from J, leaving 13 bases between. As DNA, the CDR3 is TGCGCCAGCAGCCAAGTAGGCCCCGTGGTTAATGAAAAACTGTTTTTT. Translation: CASSQVGPVVNEKLFF.